Listed below are T cell receptor beta chains from one sample, sequenced in a study of human T cells and chemical hapten exposure. One entry per CDR3 protein results from TCRdb running MiXCR on the RACE reads. This table has just under 65,000 distinct CDR3 sequences, more than 9.5% appearing once. Sample: whole blood, taken in connection with sensitization to the hapten diphenylcyclopropenone (DPC). These receptors were taken from a woman aged 25 to 39 with alopecia areata. Some clones in this sample may be carry-over from other donors' samples. Each CDR3 is given with its conserved first and last residue. The D gene is left open where the match is weak. Expanded clones get a size class; other rows say once, few or many, or leave the size out.

TGTGCCGCCTTTCTACAGGGGGCAGAATACGAGCAGTACTTC,CAAFLQGAEYEQYF,.,TRBD1,TRBJ2-7,TRBV15
TGTGCCAGCAGCGTAGTAGCCGCTGGGGCCAACGTCCTGACTTTC,CASSVVAAGANVLTF,few,.,TRBJ2-6,TRBV9
TGTGCCAGCAGTTCCTCCGGCCAGTCCTACGAGCAGTACTTC,CASSSSGQSYEQYF,many,.,TRBJ2-7,TRBV7-2
TGTGCCAGCAGCTTCGACAGGGGGCCCTCACCCCTCCACTTT,CASSFDRGPSPLHF,many,TRBD1,TRBJ1-6,TRBV5-4
TGTGCCAGCAGCTTATGGAGTGAGTTGTCAGGTACGCAGTATTTT,CASSLWSELSGTQYF,.,.,TRBJ2-3,TRBV7-2
TGTGCCAGCAGTGTGACAGGAGACAATCAGCCCCAGCATTTT,CASSVTGDNQPQHF,.,.,TRBJ1-5,TRBV2
TGTGCCAGCAGTTACGGGGGGGCCGCCTACAATGAGCAGTTCTTC,CASSYGGAAYNEQFF,.,.,TRBJ2-1,TRBV6-5
TGTGCCAGCAGCCTTAAGGTGGGAGTTACCGGGGAGCTGTTTTTT,CASSLKVGVTGELFF,.,.,TRBJ2-2,TRBV5-4
TGTGCCATCAGTGCTCAACAGGGACCAGACGGGGCCCAGCATTTT,CAISAQQGPDGAQHF,few,.,TRBJ1-5,TRBV10-3
TGCGCCAGCAGCCAAGAAAGCACGAGTGAAAAACTGTTTTTT,CASSQESTSEKLFF,few,.,TRBJ1-4,TRBV4-3
TGTGCCAGCAGTTACCACGAAGGAGGGGCCACAGGGGGAGATACGCAGTATTTT,CASSYHEGGATGGDTQYF,.,TRBD1,TRBJ2-3,TRBV6-2/TRBV6-3
TGCAGTGCTAGACCTACCTCGGCCATCGATGAGCAGTTCTTC,CSARPTSAIDEQFF,few,.,TRBJ2-1,TRBV20-1
TGTGCCAGCAGTGAAAGGGCCATATGGGCAGATACGCAGTATTTT,CASSERAIWADTQYF,.,.,TRBJ2-3,TRBV6-1
TGTGCCAGCACGTCCCGACAGGGCCGTTACCAAGAGACCCAGTACTTC,CASTSRQGRYQETQYF,many,TRBD1,TRBJ2-5,TRBV28
TGTGCCAGCAGCAAACTAGCGGGGGTCTACAATGAGCAGTTCTTC,CASSKLAGVYNEQFF,few,TRBD2,TRBJ2-1,TRBV9
TGTGCCTGGAGTGTATCGGGGAGCTCCTACGAGCAGTACTTC,CAWSVSGSSYEQYF,few,.,TRBJ2-7,TRBV30
TGCGCCAGCAGCTTAGACCCATCGAACACCGGGGAGCTGTTTTTT,CASSLDPSNTGELFF,many,.,TRBJ2-2,TRBV5-1
TGTGCCAGCAGTTTGCCCACAGGGGACCAAGAGACCCAGTACTTC,CASSLPTGDQETQYF,.,TRBD1,TRBJ2-5,TRBV28
TGTGCCAGCAGTTTAATCCGGACAGGGGGGCCAGATACGCAGTATTTT,CASSLIRTGGPDTQYF,many,TRBD1,TRBJ2-3,TRBV12-3/TRBV12-4
TGTGCCAGCAGTTTGACGAGCAATCAGCCCCAGCATTTT,CASSLTSNQPQHF,.,.,TRBJ1-5,TRBV28
TGTGCCAGCAGTTACGTGGGACGTACCACAGATACGCAGTATTTT,CASSYVGRTTDTQYF,.,.,TRBJ2-3,TRBV6-6
TGTGCCAGCAGTTCTGGACAGTTTGAAGCTTTCTTT,CASSSGQFEAFF,many,.,TRBJ1-1,TRBV6-2/TRBV6-3
TGTGCCAGTAGTCCCACAGGGAAGGAACAGCCCCAGCATTTT,CASSPTGKEQPQHF,many,.,TRBJ1-5,TRBV19
TGTGCCAGCTCACTCGACCCCCCCGGGGAGCTGTTTTTT,CASSLDPPGELFF,many,.,TRBJ2-2,TRBV18
TGTGCTAGTGGTTTTACAGGGTCTGCCGGGGCCAACGTCCTGACTTTC,CASGFTGSAGANVLTF,.,.,TRBJ2-6,TRBV12-5
TGTGCTAGCAGCCTGGGACTTGGGAGTCGGACCGGGGAGCTGTTTTTT,CASSLGLGSRTGELFF,few,.,TRBJ2-2,TRBV7-7
TGTGCCAGCAGTTTATCAGGGTGGGGCGGTTACAATGAGCAGTTCTTC,CASSLSGWGGYNEQFF,many,.,TRBJ2-1,TRBV27
TGTGCCAGCAGCTGGAAGAGGGGTGAAAAACTGTTTTTT,CASSWKRGEKLFF,.,.,TRBJ1-4,TRBV7-2
TGCGCCAGCAGCCAAGATTTAAGAGTGAACTACGAGCAGTACTTC,CASSQDLRVNYEQYF,few,.,TRBJ2-7,TRBV4-1
TGTGCCAGCAGCCAAATGTGGGATACGCAGTATTTT,CASSQMWDTQYF,few,.,TRBJ2-3,TRBV11-2